This is a list of T cell receptor beta chains from one sample in a study of OX40 agonist ivuxolimab in advanced cancers. Assay: immunoSEQ multiplex PCR; the TCRdb copy retains only in-frame clones and omits some. The data contain 65,000 to 85,000 clones, about nine tenths of them singletons. This specimen consisted of CD4+ or CD8+ T cells sorted from blood, obtained in a trial of the OX40 agonist ivuxolimab. Receptors were obtained from an adult with an advanced solid tumor such as melanoma, head and neck, liver or kidney cancer. Both conserved end residues are trimmed from each CDR3. Fields, in order: D gene, V gene, clone size, CDR3 protein. A D gene is named only where the DNA matches it firmly. Clone sizes are given selectively: once, few, many, or a class where the clone is expanded.

D: .; V: TRBV6-5; size: once; CDR3: ASSTGGPVNEQF
D: TRBD2; V: TRBV10-3; size: .; CDR3: AISEWAGVPTYEQY
D: .; V: TRBV9; size: .; CDR3: ASSVGGRGANVLT
D: TRBD1; V: TRBV5-4; size: .; CDR3: ASSLQGVNTEAF
D: .; V: TRBV9; size: .; CDR3: ASSVGAHPVQETQY
D: .; V: TRBV6-5; size: .; CDR3: ASRTVAYNEQF
D: .; V: TRBV6-5; size: .; CDR3: ASSYGWKNYEQY
D: TRBD2; V: TRBV6-5; size: .; CDR3: ASSGRAGNTGELF
D: TRBD1; V: TRBV15; size: .; CDR3: ATSRGQQGGKNIQY
D: .; V: TRBV6-5; size: .; CDR3: ASRKDREGSYEQY
D: .; V: TRBV2; size: .; CDR3: ASSEALRGLGQPQH
D: TRBD1; V: TRBV6-5; size: .; CDR3: ASSIRDRVATQY
D: .; V: TRBV9; size: .; CDR3: ASSVTVDETQY
D: .; V: TRBV5-5; size: few; CDR3: ASSPNDFIQY
D: .; V: TRBV27; size: .; CDR3: ASRRDFNSPLH
D: .; V: TRBV6-5; size: .; CDR3: ASSYSTGEQY
D: TRBD2; V: TRBV7-2; size: .; CDR3: ASSPGLASSYEQY
D: TRBD2; V: TRBV28; size: .; CDR3: ASSFLGTSGVKNEQF
D: .; V: TRBV10-3; size: .; CDR3: AISESTGWSSGNTIY
D: TRBD1; V: TRBV29-1; size: .; CDR3: SASTGANEKLF
D: TRBD2; V: TRBV27; size: .; CDR3: ASSIAGASYNEQF
D: .; V: TRBV5-1; size: .; CDR3: ASSSQAANTEAF
D: .; V: TRBV18; size: .; CDR3: ASSPGINQPQH
D: .; V: TRBV20-1; size: .; CDR3: SAPFTGELF
D: TRBD2; V: TRBV6-1; size: .; CDR3: ASSATPGVAGTQETQY
D: TRBD2; V: TRBV6-6; size: .; CDR3: ASRTSGGETQY
D: .; V: TRBV5-4; size: .; CDR3: ASSLASGGWETQY
D: .; V: TRBV4-1; size: once; CDR3: ASSQEGQALWDTQY
D: .; V: TRBV7-9; size: .; CDR3: ASSSGQGSMGYT
D: .; V: TRBV25-1; size: once; CDR3: ASSTPVRLIYEQY
D: TRBD1; V: TRBV10-1; size: .; CDR3: ASSASGTGGIKQY
D: TRBD1; V: TRBV19; size: few; CDR3: ASTRDRGGLPQH
D: .; V: TRBV11-2; size: .; CDR3: ASSARTVYEQY
D: .; V: TRBV5-6; size: .; CDR3: ASSSGFGPQH
D: .; V: TRBV7-6; size: .; CDR3: ASSQHGMNTEAF
D: .; V: TRBV5-6; size: .; CDR3: ASSLYAGNTIY
D: .; V: TRBV18; size: .; CDR3: ASSRTANEQF
D: TRBD1; V: TRBV11-2; size: .; CDR3: ASSFSTGEYGYT
D: .; V: TRBV14; size: once; CDR3: ASSPKGVRKY
D: .; V: TRBV18; size: .; CDR3: ASSPGSGSTDTQY
D: TRBD1; V: TRBV7-3; size: .; CDR3: ASSPEGALGEQY
D: .; V: TRBV5-5; size: .; CDR3: ASSSGQGSWYEQY
D: .; V: TRBV20-1; size: .; CDR3: SARRETQY
D: TRBD1; V: TRBV4-1; size: .; CDR3: ASSQAGTGLYEQY